This TCR beta chain appears in the sequencing data of a study of STAT5B mutations in CD4+ large granular lymphocyte leukemia. Study results and limitations: Main leukemic clonotypes were patient-specific, but more than 20% appeared at low frequency elsewhere.

TCRdb's table, derived via immunoSEQ multiplex PCR, lists solely in-frame clones and lacks some. Among approximately 40,000 clones listed, around 84% were seen once. Notes on this clone: The antigen is undetermined.

The sequence derives from a human donor in good health. What was sequenced was CD4+ T cells from blood buffy coats.

As DNA, the CDR3 is TGTGCCAGCAGCCTACAAATGCGTCGCACTGAAGCTTTCTTT. The encoded protein is CASSLQMRRTEAFF. This chain links TRBV28 with TRBJ1-1; unclear D gene. With 6 bases removed from V and 4 bases from J, the gap between germline ends came to 15 bases. Germline V lookup: CDR1 MDHEN, CDR2 SYDVKM. This CDR3 has 14 residues.